This T cell receptor (beta chain) was obtained from a study of regulatory T cells in long-lasting Graves disease. About the research overall: Patients newly diagnosed with Graves' had been on antithyroid drugs for under 3 months. Study-level points and caveats: Newly diagnosed patients had higher TCR diversity than persistent Graves' patients did. The analysis examined peripheral blood only and excluded thyroid tissue.

Described time point: newly diagnosed GD, antithyroid drugs for less than 3 months. With RNA extracted from PBMCs as input, the TCR library was made. CDR1 is SNHLY and CDR2 is FYNNEI in the germline V gene. The CDR3 loop spans 13 amino acids. The V segment lost 9 bases and the J segment 7 bases; nucleotides outside the gene matches: 8. This clonotype showed up many times. As yet, its antigen is unknown. CDR3-region Arm-PCR and iRepertoire HTBI primers produced the TCR beta libraries. TCRdb re-derived calls from the multiplex PCR reads in MiXCR, one entry per CDR3 protein. Among about 560,000 distinct CDR3 sequences listed, 16% were seen once. The same specimen was also included in a second study, on T cells in Graves' hyperthyroidism and ophthalmopathy. That source reports: Hyperthyroidism of Graves' type that showed no ophthalmopathy progression within 18 months was stable.

This TCR was recovered from a man between 18 and 35 years old with Graves disease. Sample: peripheral blood mononuclear cells (PBMCs), taken at new diagnosis, from a patient treated with antithyroid drugs. V and J are TRBV2 and TRBJ2-1, with 8 nucleotides matching TRBD2. CDR3 DNA sequence: TGTGCCAGTAGGGGACTAGAGGTTAATGAGCAGTTCTTC. It encodes CASRGLEVNEQFF.